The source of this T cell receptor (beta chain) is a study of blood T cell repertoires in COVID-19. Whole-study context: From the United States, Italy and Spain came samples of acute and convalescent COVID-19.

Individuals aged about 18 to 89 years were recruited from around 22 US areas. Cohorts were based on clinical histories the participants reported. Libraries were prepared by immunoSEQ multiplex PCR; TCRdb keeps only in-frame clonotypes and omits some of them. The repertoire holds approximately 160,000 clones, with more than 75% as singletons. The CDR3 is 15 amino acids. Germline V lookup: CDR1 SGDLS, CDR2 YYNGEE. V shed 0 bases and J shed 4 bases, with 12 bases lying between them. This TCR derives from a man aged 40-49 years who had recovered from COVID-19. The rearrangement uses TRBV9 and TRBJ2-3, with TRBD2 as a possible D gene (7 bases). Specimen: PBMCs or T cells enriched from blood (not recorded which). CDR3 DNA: TGTGCCAGCAGCGTAGTCGGGGGGCGTGCAGATACGCAGTATTTT. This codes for CASSVVGGRADTQYF. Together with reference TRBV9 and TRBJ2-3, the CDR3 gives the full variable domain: DSGVTQTPKHLITATGQRVTLRCSPRSGDLSVYWYQQSLDQGLQFLIQYYNGEERAKGNILERFSAQQFPDLHSELNLSSLELGDSALYFCASSVVGGRADTQYFGPGTRLTVL.